Given below is one T cell receptor (beta chain) in context. The method was immunoSEQ multiplex PCR; TCRdb's version includes in-frame clones alone and lacks a portion of them. The profile covers approximately 92,000 clones, with 85% to 95% appearing a single time and around 0.99% taken by the ten largest. This sample was taken from a study of T cell changes during pregnancy in multiple sclerosis. From germline, CDR1 is SNHLY and CDR2 FYNNEI. The CDR3 runs 15 residues. V lost 3 bases, J lost 4 bases, and 15 bases lay in between. This receptor was obtained from a female donor with multiple sclerosis, enrolled in a pregnancy study. The V call is TRBV2, the J call TRBJ1-2; perhaps TRBD1 as D (6 bases). The material was peripheral blood, obtained after pregnancy. The chain's CDR3 is CASSDFGGRGYGYTF. The CDR3 nucleotides are TGTGCCAGCAGTGATTTCGGCGGCAGGGGCTATGGCTACACCTTC.